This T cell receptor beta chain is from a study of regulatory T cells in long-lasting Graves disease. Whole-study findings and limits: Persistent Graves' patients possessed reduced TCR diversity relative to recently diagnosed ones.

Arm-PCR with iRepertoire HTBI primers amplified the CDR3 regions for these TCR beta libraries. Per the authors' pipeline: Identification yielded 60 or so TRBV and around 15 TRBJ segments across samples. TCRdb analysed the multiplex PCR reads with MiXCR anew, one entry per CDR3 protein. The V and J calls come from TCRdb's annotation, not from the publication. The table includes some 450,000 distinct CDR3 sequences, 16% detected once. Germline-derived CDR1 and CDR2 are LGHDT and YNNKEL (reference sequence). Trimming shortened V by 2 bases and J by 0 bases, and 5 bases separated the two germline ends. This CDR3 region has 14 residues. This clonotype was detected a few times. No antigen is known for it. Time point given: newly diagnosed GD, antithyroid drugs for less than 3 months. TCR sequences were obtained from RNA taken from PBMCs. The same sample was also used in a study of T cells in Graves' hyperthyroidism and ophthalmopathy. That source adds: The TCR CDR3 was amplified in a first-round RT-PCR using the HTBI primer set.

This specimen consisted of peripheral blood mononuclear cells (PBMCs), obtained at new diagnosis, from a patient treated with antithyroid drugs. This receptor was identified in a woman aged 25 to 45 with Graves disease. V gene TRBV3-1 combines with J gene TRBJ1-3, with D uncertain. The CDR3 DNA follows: TGTGCCAGCAGCCAACGGATCTCTGGAAACACCATATATTTT. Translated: CASSQRISGNTIYF. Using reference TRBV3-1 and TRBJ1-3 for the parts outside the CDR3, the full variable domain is DTAVSQTPKYLVTQMGNDKSIKCEQNLGHDTMYWYKQDSKKFLKIMFSYNNKELIINETVPNRFSPKSPDKAHLNLHINSLELGDSAVYFCASSQRISGNTIYFGEGSWLTVV.